This section outlines one TCR beta chain sequence together with its context. The CDR3 runs 12 residues. The ends were cut back, 4 bases at V and 3 bases at J, with 6 bases in the middle. Germline V gene sequence: CDR1 SEHNR, CDR2 FQNEAQ (reference sequence). Here immunoSEQ multiplex PCR was the method, and the copy in TCRdb shows in-frame clones only, minus some. The sample comprises 100,000 to 150,000 clones, roughly 84% of which are singletons, and 8% to 9% rests with the top ten. This sample was taken from a study of control samples from healthy donors and cancer patients. The sample taken for sequencing was blood. The V call is TRBV7-9, the J call TRBJ1-1; D unresolved. The sequence derives from a man aged 35 to 55 in good health. In nucleotides, the CDR3 is TGTGCCAGCAGCTGGGCGGACACTGAAGCTTTCTTT. Residues: CASSWADTEAFF.